One and the same sample provided the 3 T cell receptor beta chains below, sequenced in a study of glioma-infiltrating T cells. Using RNA template, CDR3s of TCR alpha and beta were amplified with iRepertoire arm-PCR. TCRdb reprocessed the multiplex PCR reads with MiXCR, giving one entry per CDR3 protein. The data contain more than 110,000 distinct CDR3 sequences, around 42% of them singletons. The sample taken for sequencing was glioma tissue, nonneoplastic brain tissue, or PBMCs (not recorded which). The receptors originated from a human donor with low-grade glioma or glioblastoma, undergoing nonglioma brain surgery, or in good health (not recorded which).

The chain carries TRBV7-9 and TRBJ2-7, with D perhaps matching TRBD2 (5 bases). Germline CDR1 reads SEHNR; CDR2 reads FQNEAQ (reference sequence). This CDR3 is 16 amino acids long. Trimming removed 1 base from V and 3 bases from J, with 16 bases in between. The CDR3 nucleotides are TGTGCCAGCAGCTTAGGTTCGGGGTATGGCCACTACGAGCAGTACTTC. This encodes CASSLGSGYGHYEQYF.

A few counts support this clonotype. This rearrangement joins TRBV6-2 or TRBV6-3 to TRBJ2-1, with TRBD1 matching 9 bases. The CDR3 covers 14 residues. Losses at the gene ends were 6 bases for V and 7 bases for J; bases not matched to a gene: 7. Germline V CDR1 and CDR2: MNHEY, SVGEGT. The CDR3 region has the DNA TGTGCCAGCAGCTCACAGGGGGCGGTGAATGAGCAGTTCTTC. Translation gives CASSSQGAVNEQFF.

Worth noting for this clonotype: One junction end does not reproduce the germline sequence, and a read error may be involved. This rearrangement joins TRBV6-1 to TRBJ1-2; no reliable D call. This CDR3 is 16 amino acids long. Germline V gives CDR1 MNHNS, CDR2 SASEGT. This CDR3 reads CAISDPGLGANYGYTF. CDR3 sequence (DNA): TGTGCCATCAGTGATCCGGGTTTGGGAGCTAACTATGGCTACACCTTC.